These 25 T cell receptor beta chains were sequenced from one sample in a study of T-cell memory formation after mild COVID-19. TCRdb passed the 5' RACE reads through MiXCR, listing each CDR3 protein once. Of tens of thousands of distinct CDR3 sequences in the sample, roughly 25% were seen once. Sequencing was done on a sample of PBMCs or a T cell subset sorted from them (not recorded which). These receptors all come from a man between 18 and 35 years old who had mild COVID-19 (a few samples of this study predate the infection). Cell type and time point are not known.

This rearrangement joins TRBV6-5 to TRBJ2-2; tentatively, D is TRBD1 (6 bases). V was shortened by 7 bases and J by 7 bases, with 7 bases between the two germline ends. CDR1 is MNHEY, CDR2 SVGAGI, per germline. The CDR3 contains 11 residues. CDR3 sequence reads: CASTRGGELFF. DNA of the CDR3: TGTGCCAGCACCAGGGGCGGGGAGCTGTTTTTT.

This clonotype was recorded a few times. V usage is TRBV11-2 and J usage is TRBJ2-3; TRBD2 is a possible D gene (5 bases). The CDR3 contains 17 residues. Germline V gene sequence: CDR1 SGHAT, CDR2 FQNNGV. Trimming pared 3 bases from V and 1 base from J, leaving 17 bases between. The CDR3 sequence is CASSFSTGLIGTDTQYF. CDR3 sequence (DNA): TGTGCCAGCAGCTTCTCCACGGGATTGATTGGCACAGATACGCAGTATTTT.

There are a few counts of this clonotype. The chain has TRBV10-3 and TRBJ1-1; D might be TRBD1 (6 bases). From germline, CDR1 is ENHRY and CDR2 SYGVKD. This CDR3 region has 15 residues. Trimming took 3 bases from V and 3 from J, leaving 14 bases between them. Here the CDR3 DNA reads TGTGCCATCAGTGATAAGGGGGGTCCGTACACTGAAGCTTTCTTT. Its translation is CAISDKGGPYTEAFF.

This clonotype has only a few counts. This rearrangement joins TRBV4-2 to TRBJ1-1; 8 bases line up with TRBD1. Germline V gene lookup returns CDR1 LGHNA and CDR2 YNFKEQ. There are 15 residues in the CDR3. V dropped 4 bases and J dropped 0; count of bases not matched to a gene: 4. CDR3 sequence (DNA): TGTGCCAGCAGCCGAGGACAGGGTCTGAACACTGAAGCTTTCTTT. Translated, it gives CASSRGQGLNTEAFF.

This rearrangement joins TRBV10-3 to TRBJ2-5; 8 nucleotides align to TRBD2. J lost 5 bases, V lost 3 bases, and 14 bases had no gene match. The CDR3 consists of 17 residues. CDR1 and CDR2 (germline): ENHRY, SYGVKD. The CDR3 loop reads CAISETSGGDGAETQYF. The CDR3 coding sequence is TGTGCCATCAGTGAAACTAGCGGAGGGGATGGAGCGGAGACCCAGTACTTC.

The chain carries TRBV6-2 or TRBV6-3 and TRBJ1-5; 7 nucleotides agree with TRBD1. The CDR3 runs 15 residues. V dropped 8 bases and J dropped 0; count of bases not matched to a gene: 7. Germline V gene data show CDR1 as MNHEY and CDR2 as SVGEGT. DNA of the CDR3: TGTGCCAGCTCTGACAGGGAATTTAGCAATCAGCCCCAGCATTTT. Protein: CASSDREFSNQPQHF.

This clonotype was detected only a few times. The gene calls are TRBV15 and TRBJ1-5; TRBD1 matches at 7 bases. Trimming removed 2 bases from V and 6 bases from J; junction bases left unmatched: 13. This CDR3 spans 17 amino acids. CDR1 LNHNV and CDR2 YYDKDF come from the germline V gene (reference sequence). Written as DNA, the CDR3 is TGTGCCACCAGCAGACCCCCCCGACAGGGCGAGGTTCAGCCCCAGCATTTT. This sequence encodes CATSRPPRQGEVQPQHF. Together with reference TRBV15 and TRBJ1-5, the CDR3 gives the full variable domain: DAMVIQNPRYQVTQFGKPVTLSCSQTLNHNVMYWYQQKSSQAPKLLFHYYDKDFNNEADTPDNFQSRRPNTSFCFLDIRSPGLGDTAMYLCATSRPPRQGEVQPQHFGDGTRLSIL.

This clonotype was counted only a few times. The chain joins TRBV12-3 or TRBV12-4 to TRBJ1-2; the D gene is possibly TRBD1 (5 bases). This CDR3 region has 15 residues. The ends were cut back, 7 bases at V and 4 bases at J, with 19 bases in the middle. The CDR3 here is CASKIGYSGSYGYTF. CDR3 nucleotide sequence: TGTGCCAGCAAGATTGGGTACTCAGGGAGCTATGGCTACACCTTC.

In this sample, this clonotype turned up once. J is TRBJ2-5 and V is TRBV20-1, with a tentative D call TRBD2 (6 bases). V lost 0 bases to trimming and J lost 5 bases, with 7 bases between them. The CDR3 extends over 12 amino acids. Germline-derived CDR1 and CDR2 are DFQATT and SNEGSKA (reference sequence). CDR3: CSAREEGETQYF. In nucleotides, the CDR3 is TGCAGTGCTAGAGAGGAGGGGGAGACCCAGTACTTC.

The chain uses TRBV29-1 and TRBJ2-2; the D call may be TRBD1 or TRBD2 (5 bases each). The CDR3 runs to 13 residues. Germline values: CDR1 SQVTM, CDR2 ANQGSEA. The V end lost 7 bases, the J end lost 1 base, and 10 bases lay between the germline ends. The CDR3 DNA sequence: TGCAGCGCTGAGGGGCTGAACACCGGGGAGCTGTTTTTT. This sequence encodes CSAEGLNTGELFF.

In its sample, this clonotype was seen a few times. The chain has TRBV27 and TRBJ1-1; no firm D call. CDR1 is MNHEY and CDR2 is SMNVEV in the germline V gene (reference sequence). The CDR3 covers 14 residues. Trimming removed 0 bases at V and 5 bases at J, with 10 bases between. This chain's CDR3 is CASSLSYRWTEAFF. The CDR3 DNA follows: TGTGCCAGCAGTTTATCGTACAGATGGACTGAAGCTTTCTTT.

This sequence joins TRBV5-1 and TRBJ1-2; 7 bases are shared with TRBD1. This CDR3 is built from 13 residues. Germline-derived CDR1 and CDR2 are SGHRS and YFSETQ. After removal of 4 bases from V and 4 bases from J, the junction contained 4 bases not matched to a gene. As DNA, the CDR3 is TGCGCCAGCAGCGAAGGGGGCGCCTATGGCTACACCTTC. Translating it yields CASSEGGAYGYTF.

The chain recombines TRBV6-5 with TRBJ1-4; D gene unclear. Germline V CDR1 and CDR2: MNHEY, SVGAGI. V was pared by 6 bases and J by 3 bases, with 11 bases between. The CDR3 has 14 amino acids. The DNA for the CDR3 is TGTGCCAGCAGCACATTAGCCTCTAATGAAAAACTGTTTTTT. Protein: CASSTLASNEKLFF.

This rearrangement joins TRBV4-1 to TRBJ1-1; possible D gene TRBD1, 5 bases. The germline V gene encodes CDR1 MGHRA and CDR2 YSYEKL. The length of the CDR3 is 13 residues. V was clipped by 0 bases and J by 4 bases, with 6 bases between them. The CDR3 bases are TGCGCCAGCAGCCAAGAAGGGGCCACTGAAGCTTTCTTT. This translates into CASSQEGATEAFF.

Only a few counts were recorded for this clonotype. CDR3 sequence (DNA): TGCGCCAGCAGCCGAGACGGGGGGCAAGAGACCCAGTACTTC. Its translation: CASSRDGGQETQYF. This chain links TRBV4-3 with TRBJ2-5; TRBD2 aligns across 7 bases. Germline-derived CDR1 and CDR2 are LGHNA and YSLEER. The ends lost 4 bases at V and 2 bases at J; junction bases unmatched: 4. The CDR3 runs 14 residues.

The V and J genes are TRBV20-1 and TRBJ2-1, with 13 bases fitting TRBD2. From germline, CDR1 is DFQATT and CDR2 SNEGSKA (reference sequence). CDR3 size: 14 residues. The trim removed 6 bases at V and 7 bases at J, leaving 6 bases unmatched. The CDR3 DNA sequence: TGCAGTGCAGACACTAGCGGGGGGGCTAATGAGCAGTTCTTC. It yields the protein CSADTSGGANEQFF.

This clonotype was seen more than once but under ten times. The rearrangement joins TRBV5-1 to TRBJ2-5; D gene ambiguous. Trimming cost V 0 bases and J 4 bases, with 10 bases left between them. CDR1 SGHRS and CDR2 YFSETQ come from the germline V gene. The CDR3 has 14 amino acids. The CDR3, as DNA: TGCGCCAGCAGCTTGGGGGAATTCGTAGAGACCCAGTACTTC. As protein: CASSLGEFVETQYF.

The CDR3 region has the DNA TGTGCCAGCAGTTTCCAGGGTGATGGAAACACCATATATTTT. Its protein product is CASSFQGDGNTIYF. The chain links TRBV6-5 to TRBJ1-3; D might be TRBD1 (5 bases). V lost 4 bases and J lost 3, with 10 bases in between. This CDR3 has 14 residues. Germline V CDR1 and CDR2: MNHEY, SVGAGI.

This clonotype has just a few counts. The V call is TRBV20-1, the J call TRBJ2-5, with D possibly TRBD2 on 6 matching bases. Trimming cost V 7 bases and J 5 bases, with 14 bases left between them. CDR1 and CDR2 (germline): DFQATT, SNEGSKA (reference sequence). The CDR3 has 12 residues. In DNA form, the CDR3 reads TGCAGTGGCCGGGAGACGGGGGAGACCCAGTACTTC. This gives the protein CSGRETGETQYF.

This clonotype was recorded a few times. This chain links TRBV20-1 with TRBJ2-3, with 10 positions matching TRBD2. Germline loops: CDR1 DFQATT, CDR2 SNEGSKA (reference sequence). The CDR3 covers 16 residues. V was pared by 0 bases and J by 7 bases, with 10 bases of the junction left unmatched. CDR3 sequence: CSARDRTSGVRHTQYF. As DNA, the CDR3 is TGCAGTGCTAGAGATCGAACTAGCGGGGTGAGGCATACGCAGTATTTT.

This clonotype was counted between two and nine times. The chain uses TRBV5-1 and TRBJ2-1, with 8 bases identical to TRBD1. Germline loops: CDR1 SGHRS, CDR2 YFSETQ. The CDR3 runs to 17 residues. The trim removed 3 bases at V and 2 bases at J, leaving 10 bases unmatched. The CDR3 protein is CASSWAPDRVAYNEQFF. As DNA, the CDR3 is TGCGCCAGCAGCTGGGCCCCGGACAGGGTGGCCTACAATGAGCAGTTCTTC.

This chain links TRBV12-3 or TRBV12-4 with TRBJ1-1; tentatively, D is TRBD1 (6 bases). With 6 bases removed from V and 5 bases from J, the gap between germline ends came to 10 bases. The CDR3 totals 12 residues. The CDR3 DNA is TGTGCCAGCAGCTGGGGGCGTACTGAAGCTTTCTTT. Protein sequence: CASSWGRTEAFF.

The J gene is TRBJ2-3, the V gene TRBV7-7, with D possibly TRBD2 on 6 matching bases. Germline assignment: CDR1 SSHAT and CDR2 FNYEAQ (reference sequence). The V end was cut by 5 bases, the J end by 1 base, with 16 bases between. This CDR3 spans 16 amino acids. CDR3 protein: CASSPKVGLGTDTQYF. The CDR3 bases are TGTGCCAGCAGCCCTAAGGTGGGACTTGGCACAGATACGCAGTATTTT.

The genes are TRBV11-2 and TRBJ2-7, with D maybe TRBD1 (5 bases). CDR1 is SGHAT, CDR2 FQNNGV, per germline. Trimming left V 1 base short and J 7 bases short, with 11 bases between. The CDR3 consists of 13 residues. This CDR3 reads CASSLVGPEEQYF. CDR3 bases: TGTGCCAGCAGCTTAGTGGGGCCGGAGGAGCAGTACTTC.

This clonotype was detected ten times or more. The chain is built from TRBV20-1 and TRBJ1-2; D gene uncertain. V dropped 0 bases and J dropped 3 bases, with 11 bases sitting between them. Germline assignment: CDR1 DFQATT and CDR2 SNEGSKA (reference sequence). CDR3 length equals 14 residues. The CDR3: CSAREARSHYGYTF. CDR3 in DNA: TGCAGTGCTAGAGAAGCCAGGAGCCACTATGGCTACACCTTC.